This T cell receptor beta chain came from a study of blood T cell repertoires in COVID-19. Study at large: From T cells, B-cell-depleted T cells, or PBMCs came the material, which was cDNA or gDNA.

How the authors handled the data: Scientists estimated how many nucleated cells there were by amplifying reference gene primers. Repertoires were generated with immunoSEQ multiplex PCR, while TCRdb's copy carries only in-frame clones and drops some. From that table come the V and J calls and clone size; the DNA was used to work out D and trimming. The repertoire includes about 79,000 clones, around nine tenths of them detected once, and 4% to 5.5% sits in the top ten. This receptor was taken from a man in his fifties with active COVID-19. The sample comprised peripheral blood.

The CDR3 DNA sequence: TGTGCCAGCAGCGTAGTGTCGAGCGGGAGAACAGATACGCAGTATTTT. It encodes CASSVVSSGRTDTQYF. This sequence joins TRBV9 and TRBJ2-3; 8 bases match TRBD2. The CDR3 consists of 16 residues. Germline lookup yields CDR1 SGDLS and CDR2 YYNGEE. The V segment lost 0 bases and the J segment 3 bases; nucleotides outside the gene matches: 6.